The clone carrying this T cell receptor (beta chain) appeared once. Its cognate antigen is unknown. These data are taken from a study of T cells in Graves' hyperthyroidism and ophthalmopathy. Findings and limits, study-wide: Researchers report that a 13 V-J model separated ophthalmopathy from stable hyperthyroidism.

The TCR beta CDR3 regions underwent amplification using RNA transcripts as the source. TCR CDR3 underwent first-round RT-PCR with the HTBI primer set. TCRdb re-analysed the multiplex PCR reads in MiXCR, keeping a single row per CDR3 protein. The profile shows about 540,000 distinct CDR3 sequences, 46% of them singletons. The material sequenced was peripheral blood or thyroid tissue (not recorded which). The clonotype was recovered from a woman aged 18-29 years with Graves' hyperthyroidism.

The CDR3 DNA reads as TGTGCCAGTAGCCCGGGACTAGCGGGAGGGCCGGCTGAGCAGTACTTC. Amino acids: CASSPGLAGGPAEQYF. The V and J genes are TRBV19 and TRBJ2-7, with 16 nucleotides matching TRBD2. Germline trimming cut 6 bases from V and 7 bases from J; bases unmatched to any gene: 9. Germline-derived CDR1 and CDR2 are LNHDA and SQIVND (reference sequence). The CDR3 consists of 16 residues.